Shown below are 4 T cell receptor beta chains from a single sample sequenced in a study of response to subunit inactivated influenza vaccine. MiXCR was run by TCRdb on the RT-PCR reads, yielding one entry per CDR3 protein. Here the sample spans 500,000 to 750,000 distinct CDR3 sequences, around 15% being singletons. The source material was PBMCs from blood, sampled 11 to 12 days after vaccination. The source is a man aged 45-65 years who received an inactivated influenza vaccine.

This chain links TRBV28 with TRBJ1-1; D gene uncertain. With 1 base removed from V and 1 base from J, the gap between germline ends came to 7 bases. CDR3 size: 14 residues. Germline V lookup: CDR1 MDHEN, CDR2 SYDVKM. The chain's CDR3 is CASSLYTANTEAFF. The CDR3 region has the DNA TGTGCCAGCAGTTTATATACGGCGAACACTGAAGCTTTCTTT.

This clonotype was recorded a few times. This rearrangement joins TRBV12-3 or TRBV12-4 to TRBJ1-5; D not certain. V dropped 7 bases and J dropped 4 bases, with 20 bases sitting between them. There are 16 residues in the CDR3. The CDR3 sequence: CASKSGVDGLNQPQHF. The CDR3 DNA follows: TGTGCCAGCAAATCAGGAGTGGATGGCCTAAATCAGCCCCAGCATTTT.

This clonotype was counted a few times. The chain uses TRBV5-1 and TRBJ2-1; unclear D gene. Trimming stripped 0 bases from V and 7 bases from J, with 8 bases between. Looked up from germline, CDR1 is SGHRS and CDR2 is YFSETQ. This CDR3 contains 13 residues. The CDR3 nucleotides are TGCGCCAGCAGCTTGGCCGGTTGGAATGAGCAGTTCTTC. Its translation is CASSLAGWNEQFF.

This clonotype was counted only a few times. CDR3 DNA: TGCGCCAGCAGCCAAGTCCAGCGGGAGGGCCATGAGCAGTTCTTC. Residues: CASSQVQREGHEQFF. The V gene is TRBV4-3, the J gene TRBJ2-1; TRBD2 aligns across 10 bases. Germline V gene lookup returns CDR1 LGHNA and CDR2 YSLEER. J was trimmed by 8 bases and V by 1 base; bases with no gene match: 5. The CDR3 spans 15 residues.